The next 9 T cell receptor beta chains were all read from a single sample in a study of CD8+CD57+ T cells in acquired aplastic anemia. Patients chosen for sequencing had CD8+CD57+ cells that had expanded, as shown by flow cytometry. Investigators profiled TCR beta VDJ and CDR3 from genomic DNA template. Each CDR3 protein is one row after TCRdb ran MiXCR on the reads. The sample includes approximately 58,000 distinct CDR3 sequences, around 60% of them seen just once. The source material was sorted CD4+, CD8+, or CD8+CD57+ T cells (not recorded which) from PBMCs. The source of these receptors is a human donor with aplastic anemia.

There are a few counts of this clonotype. The chain links TRBV7-6 to TRBJ1-2; D unclear. CDR3 length: 13 amino acids. The V end was cut by 1 base, the J end by 4 bases, with 7 bases between. Germline V lookup: CDR1 SGHVS, CDR2 FNYEAQ. As DNA, the CDR3 is TGTGCCAGCAGCTTAGGGCAAAGCTATGGCTACACCTTC. Protein product: CASSLGQSYGYTF.

The chain uses TRBV2 and TRBJ2-7; 8 nucleotides match TRBD1. Germline V gives CDR1 SNHLY, CDR2 FYNNEI. The J segment lost 5 bases and the V segment lost 4 bases, leaving 4 bases of the junction unmatched. This CDR3 spans 13 amino acids. Here the CDR3 DNA reads TGTGCCAGCAGTGCGGACAGGGTGAACGAGCAGTACTTC. Residues: CASSADRVNEQYF.

The chain carries TRBV20-1 and TRBJ2-3; D is ambiguous. The CDR3 has 15 amino acids. V was clipped by 2 bases and J by 0 bases, with 12 bases between them. The germline gives CDR1 DFQATT, CDR2 SNEGSKA (reference sequence). CDR3 in amino acids: CSARLQLLSTDTQYF. The CDR3 DNA sequence: TGCAGTGCTAGATTGCAGCTACTCAGCACAGATACGCAGTATTTT.

This clonotype has a handful of counts. This CDR3 reads CASSWGGEQFF. CDR3 DNA: TGTGCCAGCAGCTGGGGTGGTGAGCAGTTCTTC. V usage is TRBV7-9 and J usage is TRBJ2-1, with no clear D. The CDR3 is 11 amino acids. In germline, CDR1 is SEHNR, CDR2 FQNEAQ (reference sequence). With 4 bases removed from V and 9 bases from J, the gap between germline ends came to 7 bases.

A note on this clonotype: Compared with germline, one end of the junction differs, possibly owing to a read error. This sequence joins TRBV6-4 and TRBJ2-3, with 10 bases lining up with TRBD2. CDR3 length: 17 residues. Germline V gene lookup returns CDR1 MRHNA and CDR2 SNTAGT. The CDR3 DNA sequence: TGCGCCAGCAGTGACCCTTCTAGCGGGGGCAACACAGATACGCAGTATTTT. Translating gives CASSDPSSGGNTDTQYF.

The chain employs TRBV7-9 and TRBJ1-6, with D possibly matching TRBD1 (5 bases). Germline V gene data show CDR1 as SEHNR and CDR2 as FQNEAQ (reference sequence). The CDR3 has 15 residues. Trimming took off 8 bases at V and 8 bases at J, with 19 bases between the two ends. CDR3 DNA sequence: TGTGCCAGCGGTCTCCACGGGACGGATTATTCACCCCTCCACTTT. This encodes CASGLHGTDYSPLHF. Together with reference TRBV7-9 and TRBJ1-6, the CDR3 gives the full variable domain: DTGVSQNPRHKITKRGQNVTFRCDPISEHNRLYWYRQTLGQGPEFLTYFQNEAQLEKSRLLSDRFSAERPKGSFSTLEIQRTEQGDSAMYLCASGLHGTDYSPLHFGNGTRLTVT.

This clonotype was seen ten or more times. The rearrangement joins TRBV9 to TRBJ2-2; maybe TRBD2 (5 bases). CDR1 is SGDLS, CDR2 YYNGEE, per germline. The CDR3 contains 16 residues. V lost 1 base to trimming and J lost 0 bases, with 10 bases between them. For the CDR3, the DNA is TGTGCCAGCAGCGTATCATCCGGGACGAACACCGGGGAGCTGTTTTTT. Encoded protein: CASSVSSGTNTGELFF.

Comment on this clonotype: A much bigger clone sits one base away, suggesting this may be a read error. J is TRBJ1-1 and V is TRBV15; D call uncertain. The CDR3 totals 16 residues. Germline V gene lookup returns CDR1 LNHNV and CDR2 YYDKDF (reference sequence). CDR3 sequence reads: CASSLGPGYGITEASF. In nucleotides, the CDR3 is TGTGCCAGCAGTTTAGGGCCGGGTTATGGGATCACTGAAGCTTCCTTT.

This clonotype was found a few times. V gene TRBV20-1 combines with J gene TRBJ1-5, with D possibly TRBD1 on 5 matching bases. This CDR3 is built from 14 residues. Trimming pared 3 bases from V and 4 bases from J, leaving 13 bases between. Germline CDR1 DFQATT, CDR2 SNEGSKA (reference sequence). Written as DNA, the CDR3 is TGCAGTGCTAGTTACGACAGAGGGAATCAGCCCCAGCATTTT. It encodes CSASYDRGNQPQHF.